The sequence of this TCR beta chain was determined in a study of T cell changes during pregnancy in multiple sclerosis. V lost 5 bases, J lost 1 base, and 3 bases stayed unmatched. From germline, CDR1 is KGHSH and CDR2 LQKENI. This CDR3 is built from 15 residues. Clones were read by immunoSEQ multiplex PCR, and TCRdb kept only the in-frame ones, dropping some. The table includes tens of thousands of clones, about nine tenths detected once. This chain links TRBV18 with TRBJ1-1; the match to TRBD1 covers 11 bases. The TCR originated in a female donor in good health, enrolled as a control in a pregnancy study. The sequenced sample was peripheral blood, obtained in the third trimester of pregnancy. In nucleotides, the CDR3 is TGTGCCAGCTCAGTAGGACAGGGGGCGAACACTGAAGCTTTCTTT. It encodes CASSVGQGANTEAFF.